These 30 T cell receptor beta chains share one sample of origin, sequenced in a study of T-cell reconstitution after alpha-beta-depleted transplantation in children. For TCRbeta, the library was prepared with unique molecular identifiers. TCRdb re-called the PCR reads through MiXCR, storing one row per CDR3 protein. The table records around 120,000 distinct CDR3 sequences, 23% of them present only once. The sequenced sample was PBMCs, mostly from graft donor cells, obtained 180 days after TCRalphabeta/CD19-depleted stem cell transplant. These receptor sequences come from a male patient aged 2-9 years who had a stem cell transplant for chronic granulomatous disease, so the T cells may come from the graft donor.

Ten or more counts support this clonotype. The gene calls are TRBV7-8 and TRBJ2-3, with 7 bases aligning to TRBD2. V was pared by 6 bases and J by 3 bases, with 12 bases of the junction left unmatched. CDR1 SGHVS and CDR2 FQNEAQ come from the germline V gene. The length of the CDR3 is 16 residues. Here the CDR3 reads CASRYRARGGTDTQYF. Here the CDR3 DNA reads TGTGCCAGCAGATACCGGGCCCGGGGAGGGACAGATACGCAGTATTTT.

The gene calls are TRBV5-1 and TRBJ2-2, with TRBD2 matching 8 bases. This CDR3 region has 15 residues. Unmatched junction bases numbered 6, after V lost 3 bases and J lost 5 bases. Germline loops: CDR1 SGHRS, CDR2 YFSETQ. CDR3 sequence (DNA): TGCGCCAGCAGCTGGCTAGCGGGCAGGACCGGGGAGCTGTTTTTT. Its protein product is CASSWLAGRTGELFF.

This chain uses TRBV7-9 with TRBJ2-1; D gene unclear. From germline, CDR1 is SEHNR and CDR2 FQNEAQ (reference sequence). The V and J ends lost 11 bases and 5 bases respectively, with 10 bases between them. This CDR3 has 11 residues. In nucleotides, the CDR3 is TGTGCCGGCCTAACCGACAATGAGCAGTTCTTC. It encodes CAGLTDNEQFF.

This clonotype was counted only a few times. J is TRBJ2-2 and V is TRBV5-1; weak D call: TRBD2 (6 bases). The ends were cut back, 4 bases at V and 6 bases at J, with 16 bases in the middle. The CDR3 contains 15 residues. Germline CDR1 SGHRS, CDR2 YFSETQ. CDR3 DNA sequence: TGCGCCAGCAGCCCAACGGGAGTCGGGGCCGGGGAGCTGTTTTTT. Its translation: CASSPTGVGAGELFF. Drawing the rest from reference TRBV5-1 and TRBJ2-2, the complete variable domain is KAGVTQTPRYLIKTRGQQVTLSCSPISGHRSVSWYQQTPGQGLQFLFEYFSETQRNKGNFPGRFSGRQFSNSRSEMNVSTLELGDSALYLCASSPTGVGAGELFFGEGSRLTVL.

The V and J genes are TRBV28 and TRBJ2-3; 8 positions match TRBD2. The germline CDR1 and CDR2 sequences are MDHEN and SYDVKM. This CDR3 is built from 15 residues. The junction had 4 bases not matched to a gene; V was cut back by 5 bases and J by 0 bases. CDR3 sequence: CASSPIAGSTDTQYF. The DNA for the CDR3 is TGTGCCAGCAGTCCGATAGCGGGGAGCACAGATACGCAGTATTTT.

In its sample, this clonotype was seen a few times. This sequence joins TRBV7-2 and TRBJ1-6; D unresolved. V shed 1 base and J shed 10 bases, with 5 bases lying between them. This CDR3 is built from 12 residues. CDR1 SGHTA and CDR2 FQGNSA come from the germline V gene. The CDR3 reads CASSLVPSPLHF. In DNA form, the CDR3 reads TGTGCCAGCAGCTTAGTACCCTCACCCCTCCACTTT.

The chain carries TRBV3-1 and TRBJ1-5; tentative D call: TRBD1 (5 bases). The germline CDR1 and CDR2 sequences are LGHDT and YNNKEL (reference sequence). This CDR3 region has 15 residues. The ends were cut back, 1 base at V and 4 bases at J, with 11 bases in the middle. CDR3 loop: CASSQGAGSNQPQHF. CDR3 DNA: TGTGCCAGCAGCCAAGGGGCAGGGTCAAATCAGCCCCAGCATTTT.

This clonotype was counted a few times. The V call is TRBV12-3 or TRBV12-4, the J call TRBJ2-7, with 7 bases lining up with TRBD1. The CDR3 runs 15 residues. V lost 5 bases, J lost 3 bases, and 10 bases stayed unmatched. CDR3 nucleotide sequence: TGTGCCAGCAGTACGGCCAGGGGGTTTAACTACGAGCAGTACTTC. This sequence encodes CASSTARGFNYEQYF.

This clonotype was seen at least ten times. The genes are TRBV6-5 and TRBJ2-2, with 8 nucleotides matching TRBD1. The J segment lost 4 bases and the V segment lost 2 bases, leaving 9 bases of the junction unmatched. The CDR3 extends over 17 amino acids. Germline V gene sequence: CDR1 MNHEY, CDR2 SVGAGI. Here the CDR3 reads CASSYARRTGSTGELFF. CDR3 coding DNA: TGTGCCAGCAGTTACGCGCGAAGGACAGGGTCCACCGGGGAGCTGTTTTTT.

This clonotype came up a few times. The chain is built from TRBV6-5 and TRBJ2-4; D remains unclear. Germline V gene data show CDR1 as MNHEY and CDR2 as SVGAGI. Trimming took 2 bases from V and 3 from J, leaving 8 bases between them. The CDR3 is 14 amino acids. This chain's CDR3 is CASSYRDGKNIQYF. CDR3 in DNA: TGTGCCAGCAGTTACAGGGATGGCAAAAACATTCAGTACTTC.

This clonotype was seen a handful of times. V gene TRBV12-3 or TRBV12-4 combines with J gene TRBJ2-1; D is perhaps TRBD2 (5 bases). V lost 3 bases to trimming and J lost 2 bases, with 11 bases between them. CDR3 size: 15 residues. CDR3 loop: CASSFGRATYNEQFF. Here the CDR3 DNA reads TGTGCCAGCAGTTTCGGGCGGGCTACCTACAATGAGCAGTTCTTC.

This clonotype appeared a single time. The chain uses TRBV7-6 and TRBJ1-4; D is unresolved. This CDR3 spans 15 amino acids. V lost 4 bases to trimming and J lost 8 bases, with 17 bases between them. Germline V gene sequence: CDR1 SGHVS, CDR2 FNYEAQ. The CDR3 reads CASSSRGGLGEKLFF. DNA of the CDR3: TGTGCCAGCAGCTCTAGAGGAGGGCTTGGAGAAAAACTGTTTTTT.

The chain couples TRBV7-6 to TRBJ2-5, with 10 bases aligning to TRBD2. CDR1 is SGHVS and CDR2 is FNYEAQ in the germline V gene. Germline trimming cut 3 bases from V and 4 bases from J; bases unmatched to any gene: 2. CDR3 length: 14 amino acids. CDR3 bases: TGTGCCAGCAGCTTGGGACTAGCGAGAGAGACCCAGTACTTC. Translated: CASSLGLARETQYF.

This clonotype was recorded at least ten times. This chain uses TRBV5-5 with TRBJ2-5; D gene uncertain. Germline V gene lookup returns CDR1 SGHKS and CDR2 YYEKEE (reference sequence). The CDR3 runs 17 residues. The germline V and J ends were trimmed by 0 bases and 1 base, with 16 bases remaining between them. The CDR3 nucleotides read TGTGCCAGCAGCTTGGCCTTCAAATCATGGGGCCAAGAGACCCAGTACTTC. It yields the protein CASSLAFKSWGQETQYF.

This clonotype was seen a few times. The chain carries TRBV15 and TRBJ2-3; D could derive from TRBD1 or TRBD2 (5 bases each). Between the trimmed V and J ends, which lost 0 bases and 5 bases, there was a span of 21 bases. The germline gives CDR1 LNHNV, CDR2 YYDKDF (reference sequence). There are 18 residues in the CDR3. The CDR3 reads CATSRDSRWGNDRDTQYF. CDR3 bases: TGTGCCACCAGCAGAGATTCACGGTGGGGGAACGATAGAGATACGCAGTATTTT.

The V gene is TRBV15, the J gene TRBJ2-5; 11 bases align to TRBD1. Looked up from germline, CDR1 is LNHNV and CDR2 is YYDKDF (reference sequence). The trim removed 1 base at V and 1 base at J, leaving 5 bases unmatched. This CDR3 is built from 17 residues. The CDR3 DNA follows: TGTGCCACCAGCAGAGTCGGGACAGGGGGTCCCCAAGAGACCCAGTACTTC. Protein: CATSRVGTGGPQETQYF.

J is TRBJ1-1 and V is TRBV28; D not certain. V dropped 4 bases and J dropped 0 bases, with 12 bases sitting between them. Germline V CDR1 and CDR2: MDHEN, SYDVKM. The CDR3 consists of 15 residues. CDR3: CASSSLTFMNTEAFF. In DNA, the CDR3 is TGTGCCAGCAGTTCTCTGACATTCATGAACACTGAAGCTTTCTTT.

This clonotype has at least ten counts. The genes are TRBV20-1 and TRBJ2-4; no clear D gene. V was pared by 3 bases and J by 7 bases, with 13 bases between. Germline V gene sequence: CDR1 DFQATT, CDR2 SNEGSKA (reference sequence). This CDR3 is built from 13 residues. Here the CDR3 reads CSASFGQPNIQYF. The DNA for the CDR3 is TGCAGTGCTAGCTTTGGCCAGCCCAACATTCAGTACTTC.

The rearrangement uses TRBV6-1 and TRBJ1-4; 8 bases are a match to TRBD1. Losses at the gene ends were 6 bases for V and 8 bases for J; bases not matched to a gene: 14. The CDR3 is made up of 16 amino acids. Germline values: CDR1 MNHNS, CDR2 SASEGT. The CDR3 spells CASSPGKTGAGEKLFF. The DNA for the CDR3 is TGTGCCAGCAGCCCCGGCAAGACAGGGGCGGGCGAAAAACTGTTTTTT.

The genes are TRBV11-2 and TRBJ2-7, with D unclear. The length of the CDR3 is 13 residues. Trimming stripped 3 bases from V and 5 bases from J, with 11 bases between. CDR1 is SGHAT, CDR2 FQNNGV, per germline. The CDR3 here is CASSFQDGHEQYF. The CDR3 DNA reads TGTGCCAGCAGCTTCCAGGACGGCCACGAGCAGTACTTC.

This clonotype was seen repeatedly, ten times or more. J is TRBJ2-3 and V is TRBV5-1, with D unresolved. V gave up 2 bases and J gave up 4 bases, with 11 bases separating them. The germline gives CDR1 SGHRS, CDR2 YFSETQ. CDR3 length: 14 residues. CDR3 sequence reads: CASSLTFKADTQYF. CDR3 DNA sequence: TGCGCCAGCAGCTTAACCTTTAAGGCAGATACGCAGTATTTT.

The table lists this clonotype with many counts. The chain is built from TRBV12-3 or TRBV12-4 and TRBJ1-2; 7 bases fit TRBD1. The CDR3 totals 13 residues. The V and J ends lost 7 bases and 4 bases, in that order; junction bases with no gene match: 6. In nucleotides, the CDR3 is TGTGCCAGCATACAACAGGGGACCTATGGCTACACCTTC. Amino acid sequence: CASIQQGTYGYTF.

This clonotype turned up a few times. The chain links TRBV15 to TRBJ1-2; 9 bases line up with TRBD1. The V gene end was trimmed by 1 base and the J gene end by 3 bases; junction bases not matched to a gene: 3. The length of the CDR3 is 15 residues. Germline loops: CDR1 LNHNV, CDR2 YYDKDF (reference sequence). CDR3 sequence: CATSRARQGDYGYTF. The DNA for the CDR3 is TGTGCCACCAGCAGAGCGAGACAGGGGGACTATGGCTACACCTTC.

The rearrangement links TRBV5-1 to TRBJ2-7; 11 bases are shared with TRBD2. The CDR3 extends over 15 amino acids. J was trimmed by 3 bases and V by 3 bases; bases with no gene match: 5. Per germline, CDR1 SGHRS and CDR2 YFSETQ. CDR3 amino acids: CASSWGLAVLYEQYF. The DNA for the CDR3 is TGCGCCAGCAGCTGGGGACTAGCGGTCCTCTACGAGCAGTACTTC.

This clonotype was counted at least ten times. The chain carries TRBV20-1 and TRBJ1-2; D gene ambiguous. V was shortened by 6 bases and J by 7 bases, with 12 bases between the two germline ends. There are 11 residues in the CDR3. Per the germline V gene, CDR1 is DFQATT and CDR2 is SNEGSKA (reference sequence). The CDR3 region is CSAVISSGYTF. The CDR3 bases are TGCAGTGCCGTGATTTCGAGTGGCTACACCTTC.

This chain uses TRBV20-1 with TRBJ2-7, with TRBD1 identical over 9 bases. The germline gives CDR1 DFQATT, CDR2 SNEGSKA (reference sequence). The J segment lost 7 bases and the V segment lost 3 bases, leaving 7 bases of the junction unmatched. The CDR3 extends over 13 amino acids. As DNA, the CDR3 is TGCAGTGCTAGGGGACAGGGTAAATGGGAGCAGTACTTC. This sequence encodes CSARGQGKWEQYF.

The DNA of the CDR3 is TGTGCCAGCAGTTTAGATGGGGGGAGAGGACAAGAGACCCAGTACTTC. It encodes CASSLDGGRGQETQYF. The chain is built from TRBV12-3 or TRBV12-4 and TRBJ2-5; tentatively, D is TRBD2 (6 bases). Trimming shortened V by 1 base and J by 2 bases, and 14 bases separated the two germline ends. This CDR3 is 16 amino acids long.

The J gene is TRBJ2-7, the V gene TRBV12-3 or TRBV12-4; D may match TRBD1 or TRBD2 (5 bases each). The CDR3 sequence is 12 residues long. V was shortened by 2 bases and J by 5 bases, with 7 bases between the two germline ends. DNA of the CDR3: TGTGCCAGCAGTTTAAGAGGGGACGAGCAGTACTTC. Residues: CASSLRGDEQYF.

This chain uses TRBV7-2 with TRBJ2-7, with 12 bases matching TRBD2. V lost 0 bases and J lost 3; bases outside the gene matches: 6. Germline lookup yields CDR1 SGHTA and CDR2 FQGNSA. The CDR3 runs 17 residues. CDR3 region: CASSLAVLAGGFYEQYF. In nucleotides, the CDR3 is TGTGCCAGCAGCTTAGCAGTTCTAGCGGGAGGGTTCTACGAGCAGTACTTC.

This clonotype was detected many times. V and J are TRBV20-1 and TRBJ1-1, with a tentative D call TRBD1 (6 bases). This CDR3 has 14 residues. From germline, CDR1 is DFQATT and CDR2 SNEGSKA (reference sequence). Trimming cost V 5 bases and J 5 bases, with 18 bases left between them. The CDR3 DNA follows: TGCAGTGCTGCCAGCCTCCAGGGGCGGACTGAAGCTTTCTTT. It encodes CSAASLQGRTEAFF.